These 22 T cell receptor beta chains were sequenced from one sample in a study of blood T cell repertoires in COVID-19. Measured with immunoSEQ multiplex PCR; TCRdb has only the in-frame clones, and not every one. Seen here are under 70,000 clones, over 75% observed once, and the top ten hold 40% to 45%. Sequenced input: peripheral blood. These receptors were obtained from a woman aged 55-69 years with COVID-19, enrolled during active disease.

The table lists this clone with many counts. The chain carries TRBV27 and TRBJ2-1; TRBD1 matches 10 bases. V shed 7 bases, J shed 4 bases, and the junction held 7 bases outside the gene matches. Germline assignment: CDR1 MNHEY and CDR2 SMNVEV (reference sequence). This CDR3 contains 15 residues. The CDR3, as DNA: TGTGCCAGCACCTCGTCGGGACAGGGGTACAATGAGCAGTTCTTC. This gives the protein CASTSSGQGYNEQFF.

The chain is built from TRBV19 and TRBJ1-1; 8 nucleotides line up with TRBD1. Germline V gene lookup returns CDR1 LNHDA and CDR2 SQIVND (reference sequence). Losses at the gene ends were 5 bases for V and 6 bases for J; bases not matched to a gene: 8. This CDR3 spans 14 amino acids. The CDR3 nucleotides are TGTGCCAGTAGTTCGCAGGGGGCACGGGCTGAAGCTTTCTTT. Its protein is CASSSQGARAEAFF.

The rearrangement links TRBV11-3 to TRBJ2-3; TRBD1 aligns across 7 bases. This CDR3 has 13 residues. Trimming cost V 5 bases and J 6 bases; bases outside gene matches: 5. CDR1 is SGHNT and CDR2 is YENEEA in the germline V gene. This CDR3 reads CASSRGGGDTQYF. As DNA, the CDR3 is TGTGCCAGCAGCCGAGGGGGCGGCGATACGCAGTATTTT.

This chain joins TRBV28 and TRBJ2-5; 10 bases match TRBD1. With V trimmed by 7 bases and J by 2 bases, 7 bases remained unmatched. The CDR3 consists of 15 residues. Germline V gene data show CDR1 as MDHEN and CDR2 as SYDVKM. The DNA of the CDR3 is TGTGCCAGCACCACACCGGGACAGGGGCAAGAGACCCAGTACTTC. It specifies CASTTPGQGQETQYF.

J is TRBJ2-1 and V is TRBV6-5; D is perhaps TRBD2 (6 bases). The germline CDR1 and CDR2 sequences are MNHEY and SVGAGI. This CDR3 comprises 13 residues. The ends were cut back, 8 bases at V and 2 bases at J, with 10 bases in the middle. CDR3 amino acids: CASRGSAYNEQFF. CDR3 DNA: TGTGCCAGCCGGGGGAGTGCCTACAATGAGCAGTTCTTC.

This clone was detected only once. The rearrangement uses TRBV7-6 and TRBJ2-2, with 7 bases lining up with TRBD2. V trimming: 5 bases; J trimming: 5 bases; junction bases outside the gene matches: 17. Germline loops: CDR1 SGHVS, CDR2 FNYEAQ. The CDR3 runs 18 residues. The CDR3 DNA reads TGTGCCAGCAGCCCCACCACTAGCGCCCGCGTAAGAACCGGGGAGCTGTTTTTT. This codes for CASSPTTSARVRTGELFF. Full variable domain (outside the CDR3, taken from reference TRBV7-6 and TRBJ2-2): GAGVSQSPRYKVTKRGQDVALRCDPISGHVSLYWYRQALGQGPEFLTYFNYEAQQDKSGLPNDRFSAERPEGSISTLTIQRTEQRDSAMYRCASSPTTSARVRTGELFFGEGSRLTVL.

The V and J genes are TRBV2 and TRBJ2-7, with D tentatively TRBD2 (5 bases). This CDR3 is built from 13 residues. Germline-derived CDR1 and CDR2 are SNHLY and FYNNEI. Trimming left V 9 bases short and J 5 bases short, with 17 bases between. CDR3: CASSFEGEDEQYF. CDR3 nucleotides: TGTGCCAGTTCCTTCGAGGGTGAGGACGAGCAGTACTTC.

The CDR3 protein is CASSSGTGGGTEAFF. In DNA form, the CDR3 reads TGTGCCAGCAGCTCAGGGACAGGGGGAGGTACTGAAGCTTTCTTT. The chain joins TRBV7-9 to TRBJ1-1; 11 bases line up with TRBD1. Germline V gene lookup returns CDR1 SEHNR and CDR2 FQNEAQ (reference sequence). J lost 5 bases, V lost 4 bases, and 6 bases had no gene match. The length of the CDR3 is 15 residues.

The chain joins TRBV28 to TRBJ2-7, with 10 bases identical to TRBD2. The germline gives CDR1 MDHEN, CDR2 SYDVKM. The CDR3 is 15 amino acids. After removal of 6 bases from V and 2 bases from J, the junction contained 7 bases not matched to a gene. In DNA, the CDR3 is TGTGCCAGCAGAAATAGCGGGAGGAGCACCTACGAGCAGTACTTC. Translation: CASRNSGRSTYEQYF.

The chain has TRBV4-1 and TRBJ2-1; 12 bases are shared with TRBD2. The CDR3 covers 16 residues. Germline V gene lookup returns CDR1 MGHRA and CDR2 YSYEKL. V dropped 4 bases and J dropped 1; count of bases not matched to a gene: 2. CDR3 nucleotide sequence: TGCGCCAGCAGCCGCGGACTAGCGGGGTCCTACAATGAGCAGTTCTTC. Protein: CASSRGLAGSYNEQFF.

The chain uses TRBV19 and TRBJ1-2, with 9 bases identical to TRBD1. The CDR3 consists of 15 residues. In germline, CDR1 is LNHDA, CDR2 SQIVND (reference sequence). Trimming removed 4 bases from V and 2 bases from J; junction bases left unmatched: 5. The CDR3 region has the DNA TGTGCCAGTAGTACTCGACAGGGGGGGAACTATGGCTACACCTTC. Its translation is CASSTRQGGNYGYTF.

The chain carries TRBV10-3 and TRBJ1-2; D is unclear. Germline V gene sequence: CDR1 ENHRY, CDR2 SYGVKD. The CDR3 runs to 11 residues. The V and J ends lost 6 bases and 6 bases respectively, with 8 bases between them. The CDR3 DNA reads TGTGCCATCAGCCCCGGGGATGGCTACACCTTC. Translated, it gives CAISPGDGYTF.

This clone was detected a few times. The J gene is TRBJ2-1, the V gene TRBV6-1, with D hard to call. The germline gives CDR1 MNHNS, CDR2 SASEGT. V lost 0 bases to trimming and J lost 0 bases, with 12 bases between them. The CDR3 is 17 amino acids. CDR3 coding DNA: TGTGCCAGCAGTGAAGCGATGGTAGCTATCTCCTACAATGAGCAGTTCTTC. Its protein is CASSEAMVAISYNEQFF.

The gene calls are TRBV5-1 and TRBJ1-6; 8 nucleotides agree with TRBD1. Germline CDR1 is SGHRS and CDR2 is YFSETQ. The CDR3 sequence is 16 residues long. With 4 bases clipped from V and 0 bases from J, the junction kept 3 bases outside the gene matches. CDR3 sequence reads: CASSRDRNSYNSPLHF. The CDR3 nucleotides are TGCGCCAGCAGCCGGGACAGGAACTCCTATAATTCACCCCTCCACTTT.

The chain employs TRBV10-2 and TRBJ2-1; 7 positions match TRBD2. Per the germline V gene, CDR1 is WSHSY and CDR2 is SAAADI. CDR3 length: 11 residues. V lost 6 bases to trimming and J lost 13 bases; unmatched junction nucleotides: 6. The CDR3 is CASRAGETQFF. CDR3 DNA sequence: TGCGCCAGCAGGGCGGGGGAGACCCAGTTCTTC.

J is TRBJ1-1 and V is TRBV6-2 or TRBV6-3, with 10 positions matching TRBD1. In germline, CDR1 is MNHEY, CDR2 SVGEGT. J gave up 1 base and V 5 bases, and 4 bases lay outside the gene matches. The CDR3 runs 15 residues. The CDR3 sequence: CASSQRTGGNTEAFF. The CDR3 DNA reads TGTGCCAGCAGTCAAAGGACAGGGGGGAACACTGAAGCTTTCTTT.

The chain's CDR3 is CASSPDRVGEQYF. The DNA of the CDR3 is TGTGCCAGCAGCCCGGACAGGGTGGGCGAGCAGTACTTC. This chain joins TRBV5-5 and TRBJ2-7, with 8 positions matching TRBD1. This CDR3 region has 13 residues. In germline, CDR1 is SGHKS, CDR2 YYEKEE (reference sequence). Germline trimming cut 4 bases from V and 6 bases from J; bases unmatched to any gene: 6. The variable domain in full, with the rest retrieved from reference TRBV5-5 and TRBJ2-7, is DAGVTQSPTHLIKTRGQQVTLRCSPISGHKSVSWYQQVLGQGPQFIFQYYEKEERGRGNFPDRFSARQFPNYSSELNVNALLLGDSALYLCASSPDRVGEQYFGPGTRLTVT.

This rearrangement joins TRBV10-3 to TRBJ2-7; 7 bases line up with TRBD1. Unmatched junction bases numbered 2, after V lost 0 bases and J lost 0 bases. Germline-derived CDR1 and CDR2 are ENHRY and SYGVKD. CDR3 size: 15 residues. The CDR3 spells CAISESGQSSYEQYF. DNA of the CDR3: TGTGCCATCAGTGAGTCGGGACAGAGCTCCTACGAGCAGTACTTC.

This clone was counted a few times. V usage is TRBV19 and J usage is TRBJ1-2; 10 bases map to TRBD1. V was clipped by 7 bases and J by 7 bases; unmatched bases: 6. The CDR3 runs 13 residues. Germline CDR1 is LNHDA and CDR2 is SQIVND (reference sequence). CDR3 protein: CASNDRGRFGYTF. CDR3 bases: TGTGCCAGTAATGACAGGGGGCGCTTTGGCTACACCTTC.

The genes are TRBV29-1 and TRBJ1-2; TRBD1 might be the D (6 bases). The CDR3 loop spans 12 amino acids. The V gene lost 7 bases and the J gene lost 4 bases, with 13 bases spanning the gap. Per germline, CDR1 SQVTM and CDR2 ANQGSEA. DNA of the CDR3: TGCAGCGCCCTAACAGGGAGCTATGGCTACACCTTC. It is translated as CSALTGSYGYTF.

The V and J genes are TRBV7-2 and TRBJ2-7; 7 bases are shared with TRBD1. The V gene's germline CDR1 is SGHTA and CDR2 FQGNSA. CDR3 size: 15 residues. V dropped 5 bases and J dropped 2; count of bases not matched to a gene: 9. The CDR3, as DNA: TGTGCCAGCAGCATGACAGGGATTGGCGCCTACGAGCAGTACTTC. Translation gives CASSMTGIGAYEQYF.

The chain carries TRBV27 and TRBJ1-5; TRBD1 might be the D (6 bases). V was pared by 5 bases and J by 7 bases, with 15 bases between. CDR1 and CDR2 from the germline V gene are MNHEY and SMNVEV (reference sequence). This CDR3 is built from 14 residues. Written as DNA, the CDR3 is TGTGCCAGCAGTAACCTACAGGGACGCCAGCCCCAGCATTTT. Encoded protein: CASSNLQGRQPQHF.